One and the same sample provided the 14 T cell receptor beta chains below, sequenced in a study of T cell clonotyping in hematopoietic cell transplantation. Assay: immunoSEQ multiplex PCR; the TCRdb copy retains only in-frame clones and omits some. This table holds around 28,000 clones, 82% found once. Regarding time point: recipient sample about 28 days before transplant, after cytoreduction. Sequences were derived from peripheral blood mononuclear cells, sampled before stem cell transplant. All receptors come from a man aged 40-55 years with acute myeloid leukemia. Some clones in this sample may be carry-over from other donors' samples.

The CDR3: CAIGQGASGHGTDTQYF. The CDR3 DNA follows: TGTGCCATTGGACAGGGTGCTAGCGGGCATGGCACAGATACGCAGTATTTT. The V call is TRBV27, the J call TRBJ2-3; D possibly uses TRBD1 or TRBD2 (8 bases each). Germline V CDR1 and CDR2: MNHEY, SMNVEV (reference sequence). The CDR3 runs to 17 residues. Trimming left V 10 bases short and J 1 base short, with 24 bases between.

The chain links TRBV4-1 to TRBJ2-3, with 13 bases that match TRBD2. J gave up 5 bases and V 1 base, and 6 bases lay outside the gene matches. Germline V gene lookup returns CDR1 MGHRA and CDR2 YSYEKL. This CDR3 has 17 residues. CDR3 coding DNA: TGCGCCAGCAGCCAAGTAGGACTAGCGGGAGTGAAAGATACGCAGTATTTT. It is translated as CASSQVGLAGVKDTQYF.

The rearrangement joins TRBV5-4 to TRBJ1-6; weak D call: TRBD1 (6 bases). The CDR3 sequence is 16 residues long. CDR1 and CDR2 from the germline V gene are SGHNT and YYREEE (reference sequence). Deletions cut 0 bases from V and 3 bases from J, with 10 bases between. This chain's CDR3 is CASSLAGASYNSPLHF. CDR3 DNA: TGTGCCAGCAGCTTGGCGGGGGCCAGCTATAATTCACCCCTCCACTTT. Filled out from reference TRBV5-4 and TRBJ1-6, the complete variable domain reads ETGVTQSPTHLIKTRGQQVTLRCSSQSGHNTVSWYQQALGQGPQFIFQYYREEENGRGNFPPRFSGLQFPNYSSELNVNALELDDSALYLCASSLAGASYNSPLHFGNGTRLTVT.

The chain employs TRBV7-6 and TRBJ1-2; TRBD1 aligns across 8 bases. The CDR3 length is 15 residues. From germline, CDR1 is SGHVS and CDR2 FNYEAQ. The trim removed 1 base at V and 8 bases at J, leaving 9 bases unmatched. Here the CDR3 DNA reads TGTGCCAGCAGCTTAGAGGCAGGGGGCGCGATCGGCTACACCTTC. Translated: CASSLEAGGAIGYTF.

CDR3 residues: CATAGPRSYEQYF. CDR3 sequence (DNA): TGTGCCACCGCGGGACCGCGCTCCTACGAGCAGTACTTC. This rearrangement joins TRBV6-5 to TRBJ2-7; TRBD2 is a possible D gene (6 bases). The CDR3 is 13 amino acids. Trimming left V 10 bases short and J 0 bases short, with 13 bases between. Germline CDR1 reads MNHEY; CDR2 reads SVGAGI.

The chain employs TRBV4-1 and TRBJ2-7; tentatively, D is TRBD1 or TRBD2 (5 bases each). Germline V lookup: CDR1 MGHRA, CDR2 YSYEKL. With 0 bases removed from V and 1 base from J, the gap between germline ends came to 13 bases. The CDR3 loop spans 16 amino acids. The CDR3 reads CASSQDWGTESYEQYF. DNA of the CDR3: TGCGCCAGCAGCCAAGATTGGGGGACGGAGTCCTACGAGCAGTACTTC.

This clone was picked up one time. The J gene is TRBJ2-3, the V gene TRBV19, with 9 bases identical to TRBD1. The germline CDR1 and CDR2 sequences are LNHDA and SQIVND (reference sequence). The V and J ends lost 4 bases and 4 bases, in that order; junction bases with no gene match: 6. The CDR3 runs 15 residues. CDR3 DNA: TGTGCCAGTAGTAAAAGACAGGGGGAGGCAGATACGCAGTATTTT. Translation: CASSKRQGEADTQYF.

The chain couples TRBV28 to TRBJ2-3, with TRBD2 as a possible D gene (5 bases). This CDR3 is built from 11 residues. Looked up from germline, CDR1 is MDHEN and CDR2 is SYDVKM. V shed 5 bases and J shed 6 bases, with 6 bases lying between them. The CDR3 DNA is TGTGCCAGCAGTATAGCGGATACGCAGTATTTT. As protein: CASSIADTQYF.

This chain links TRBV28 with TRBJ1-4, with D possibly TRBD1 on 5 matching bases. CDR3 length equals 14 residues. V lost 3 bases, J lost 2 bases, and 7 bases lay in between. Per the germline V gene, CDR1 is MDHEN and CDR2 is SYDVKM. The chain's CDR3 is CASSLGRTNEKLFF. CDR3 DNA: TGTGCCAGCAGTTTGGGACGTACTAATGAAAAACTGTTTTTT.

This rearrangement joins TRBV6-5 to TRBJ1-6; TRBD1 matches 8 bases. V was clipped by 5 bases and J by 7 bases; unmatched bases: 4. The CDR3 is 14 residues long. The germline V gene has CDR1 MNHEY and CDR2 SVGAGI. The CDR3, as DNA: TGTGCCAGCAGTCCGGGACAGGAGAATTCACCCCTCCACTTT. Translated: CASSPGQENSPLHF.

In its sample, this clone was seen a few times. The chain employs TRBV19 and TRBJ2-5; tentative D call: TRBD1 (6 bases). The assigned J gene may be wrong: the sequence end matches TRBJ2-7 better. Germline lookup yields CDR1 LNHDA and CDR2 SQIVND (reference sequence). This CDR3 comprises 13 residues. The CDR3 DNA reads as TGTGCCAGTAGTATATTACAGGGCGACGAGCAGTACTTC. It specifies CASSILQGDEQYF.

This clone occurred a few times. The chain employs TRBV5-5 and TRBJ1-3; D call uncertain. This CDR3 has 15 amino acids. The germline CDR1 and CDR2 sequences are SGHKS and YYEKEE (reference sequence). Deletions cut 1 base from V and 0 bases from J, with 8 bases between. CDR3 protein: CASSLNGVSGNTIYF. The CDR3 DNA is TGTGCCAGCAGCTTGAATGGGGTCTCTGGAAACACCATATATTTT.

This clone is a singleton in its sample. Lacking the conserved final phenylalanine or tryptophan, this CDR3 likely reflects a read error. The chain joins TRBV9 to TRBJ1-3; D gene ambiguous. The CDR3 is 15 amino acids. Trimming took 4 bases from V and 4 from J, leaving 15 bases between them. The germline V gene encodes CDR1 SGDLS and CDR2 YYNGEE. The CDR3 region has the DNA TGTGCCAGCAGCCTCTCCTCCCATAAAGGAAACACCATATATCTT. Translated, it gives CASSLSSHKGNTIYL.

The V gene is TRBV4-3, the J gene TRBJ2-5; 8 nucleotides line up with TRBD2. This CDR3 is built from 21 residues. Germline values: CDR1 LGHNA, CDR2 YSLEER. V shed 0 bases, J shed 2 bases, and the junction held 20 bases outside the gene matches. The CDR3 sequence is CASSQDLVAGGRLTAQETQYF. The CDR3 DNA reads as TGCGCCAGCAGCCAAGATCTTGTTGCGGGGGGACGGCTAACCGCGCAAGAGACCCAGTACTTC.